These 2 T cell receptor beta chains were sequenced from one sample in a study of blood T cells in healthy people across ages. Alongside a J-beta primer mix, a sample-barcoded 5' primer served in a second PCR lasting roughly 6 to 11 cycles. Using its own MiXCR run on the 5' RACE reads, TCRdb lists one record per CDR3 protein. The sample contains over a million distinct CDR3 sequences, almost 25% of which appear only once. Separately, the same data were catalogued under a study of T cells of mothers and their children.

The specimen was blood. The receptor set was obtained from a girl aged 2-10 years in good health.

The gene calls are TRBV5-1 and TRBJ2-2, with 8 bases identical to TRBD2. CDR1 SGHRS and CDR2 YFSETQ come from the germline V gene. This CDR3 has 14 amino acids. With 4 bases clipped from V and 6 bases from J, the junction kept 5 bases outside the gene matches. In DNA, the CDR3 is TGCGCCAGCAGCGCCTTGACTAGCGCCGGGGAGCTGTTTTTT. Protein: CASSALTSAGELFF.

This clonotype was counted between two and nine times. The rearrangement links TRBV4-1 to TRBJ1-4; D is uncertain. Looked up from germline, CDR1 is MGHRA and CDR2 is YSYEKL. CDR3 length: 16 amino acids. Trimming pared 3 bases from V and 8 bases from J, leaving 19 bases between. The CDR3 loop is CASSQPVRLRKEKLFF. The CDR3 region has the DNA TGCGCCAGCAGCCAGCCCGTGAGACTACGAAAGGAAAAACTGTTTTTT.